Given below is one TCR beta chain in context. The V end lost 1 base, the J end lost 4 bases, and 10 bases lay between the germline ends. Per germline, CDR1 KGHSH and CDR2 LQKENI. The CDR3 has 14 residues. This specimen comes from a study of blood T cell repertoires in COVID-19. Overall study context: The samples span acute and convalescent COVID-19 from the United States, Italy and Spain.

Measured with immunoSEQ multiplex PCR; TCRdb has only the in-frame clones, and not every one. The repertoire holds a few hundred thousand clones, with over 75% as singletons. This receptor was identified in a woman aged 50 to 65 with active or convalescent COVID-19. This chain connects TRBV18 to TRBJ2-5, with D possibly being TRBD2 (5 bases). Sample: peripheral blood. The CDR3 spells CASSPRAAAETQYF. The CDR3 DNA is TGTGCCAGCTCACCACGAGCAGCGGCAGAGACCCAGTACTTC. The full variable domain, its missing parts supplied by reference TRBV18 and TRBJ2-5, is NAGVMQNPRHLVRRRGQEARLRCSPMKGHSHVYWYRQLPEEGLKFMVYLQKENIIDESGMPKERFSAEFPKEGPSILRIQQVVRGDSAAYFCASSPRAAAETQYFGPGTRLLVL.